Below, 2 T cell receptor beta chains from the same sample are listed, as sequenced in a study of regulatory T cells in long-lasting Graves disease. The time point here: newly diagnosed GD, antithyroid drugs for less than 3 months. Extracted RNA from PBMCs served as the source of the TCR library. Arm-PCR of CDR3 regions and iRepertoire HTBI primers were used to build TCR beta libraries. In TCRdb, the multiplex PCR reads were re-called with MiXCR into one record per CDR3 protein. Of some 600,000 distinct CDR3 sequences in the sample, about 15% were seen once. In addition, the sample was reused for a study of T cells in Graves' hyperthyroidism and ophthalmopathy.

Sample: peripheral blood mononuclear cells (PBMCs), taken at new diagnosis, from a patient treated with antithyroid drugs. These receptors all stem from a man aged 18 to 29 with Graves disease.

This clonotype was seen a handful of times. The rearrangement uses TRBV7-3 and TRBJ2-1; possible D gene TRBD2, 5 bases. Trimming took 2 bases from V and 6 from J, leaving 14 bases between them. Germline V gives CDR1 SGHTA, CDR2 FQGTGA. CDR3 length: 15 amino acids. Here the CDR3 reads CASSLLFGIANEQFF. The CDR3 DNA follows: TGTGCCAGCAGCTTACTATTCGGGATAGCCAATGAGCAGTTCTTC.

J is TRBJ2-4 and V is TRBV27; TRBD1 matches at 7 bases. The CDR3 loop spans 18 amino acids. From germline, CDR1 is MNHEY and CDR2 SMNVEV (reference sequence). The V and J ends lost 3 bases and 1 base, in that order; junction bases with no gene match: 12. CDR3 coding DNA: TGTGCCAGCAGTTTTAAAGGGACAGCGCATGAGGCCAAAAACATTCAGTACTTC. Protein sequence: CASSFKGTAHEAKNIQYF.